Sequencing of this T cell receptor beta chain was carried out in a study of T cells in Graves' hyperthyroidism and ophthalmopathy. Trimming took off 4 bases at V and 4 bases at J, with 13 bases between the two ends. Germline V gives CDR1 SNHLY, CDR2 FYNNEI. This CDR3 contains 14 residues. There were TCR beta CDR3 regions amplified from RNA transcripts. A set of HTBI primers served as the primers for a first-round RT-PCR of the TCR CDR3. TCRdb recomputed calls from the multiplex PCR reads with MiXCR, one row per CDR3 protein. This sample yields roughly 300,000 distinct CDR3 sequences, of which roughly 23% are seen a single time; under 55% belongs to the top ten. Graves' hyperthyroidism was deemed stable absent ophthalmopathy progression within 18 months. PBMCs were collected from an approximately 10 ml volume of fresh peripheral blood.

The receptor was isolated from a woman aged 50 to 60 with Graves' hyperthyroidism. The gene calls are TRBV2 and TRBJ2-5; a possible D gene is TRBD1 (6 bases). The material sequenced was blood. The CDR3 DNA follows: TGTGCCAGCAGTGGAAGGGGACACTTAGAGACCCAGTACTTC. Encoded protein: CASSGRGHLETQYF.